The entry below describes one TCR beta chain. Its specificity is not known. This CDR3 contains 14 residues. V lost 4 bases to trimming and J lost 7 bases, with 14 bases between them. In germline, CDR1 is SGHAT, CDR2 FQNNGV. Across several immunoSEQ plates, the genomic DNA of each subset was split evenly. The table came from immunoSEQ multiplex PCR; TCRdb's copy has only in-frame clones and leaves some out. The data contain a few million clones, approximately 95% of them singletons. These data are taken from a study of shared clonotypes between healthy human individuals. Across the whole study: CD4 naive and CD4 memory each took three plates per donor, while CD8 naive took two and CD8 memory one.

Broader study findings: Though the depth was large, rarefaction showed that sorted-subset sequencing was incomplete.

This TCR was sampled from a man younger than 35 in good health. Some clones in this sample may be carry-over from other donors' samples. The V and J genes are TRBV11-2 and TRBJ2-1; D call uncertain. The sequencing sample was made of naive CD4+ T cells from PBMCs. Subset defined: CD45RA+ positively selected. The chain's CDR3 is CASSSFSSLNEQFF. The CDR3 region has the DNA TGTGCCAGCAGCTCATTTAGCTCATTGAATGAGCAGTTCTTC.